These 8 T cell receptor beta chains were all obtained from the same sample, sequenced in a study of regulatory T cells in long-lasting Graves disease. Time point denoted: newly diagnosed GD, antithyroid drugs for less than 3 months. PBMC RNA was the source of the TCR library. Construction of TCR beta libraries relied on iRepertoire HTBI primers and on Arm-PCR targeting CDR3 regions. TCRdb recomputed calls from the multiplex PCR reads with MiXCR, one row per CDR3 protein. The table includes 350,000 to 450,000 distinct CDR3 sequences, approximately 15% detected once. The same specimen was also included in a second study, on T cells in Graves' hyperthyroidism and ophthalmopathy.

The specimen comprised peripheral blood mononuclear cells (PBMCs), sampled at new diagnosis, from a patient treated with antithyroid drugs. The receptors stem from a woman aged 25 to 45 with Graves disease.

This clonotype was observed at least ten times. V and J are TRBV11-2 and TRBJ2-3; 9 bases fit TRBD2. Germline CDR1 and CDR2: SGHAT and FQNNGV. The CDR3 covers 16 residues. The V gene end was trimmed by 5 bases and the J gene end by 4 bases; junction bases not matched to a gene: 10. CDR3 protein: CASSTVAGVDPDTQYF. DNA of the CDR3: TGTGCCAGCAGCACCGTAGCGGGAGTAGACCCAGATACGCAGTATTTT.

This clonotype occurred many times. This chain uses TRBV3-1 with TRBJ2-3; 7 bases fit TRBD2. The V segment lost 0 bases and the J segment 6 bases; nucleotides outside the gene matches: 12. The CDR3 has 17 amino acids. The V gene's germline CDR1 is LGHDT and CDR2 YNNKEL (reference sequence). CDR3 DNA: TGTGCCAGCAGCCAAGAGGCGGGGGTCAAAGCGTTGGATACGCAGTATTTT. This translates into CASSQEAGVKALDTQYF.

The table lists this clonotype with many counts. The rearrangement joins TRBV7-6 to TRBJ2-3, with 12 bases identical to TRBD2. The CDR3 consists of 15 residues. Germline V lookup: CDR1 SGHVS, CDR2 FNYEAQ. The V and J ends lost 5 bases and 6 bases, in that order; junction bases with no gene match: 6. The CDR3: CASSPTSGSVDTQYF. Here the CDR3 DNA reads TGTGCCAGCAGCCCGACTAGCGGGAGTGTTGATACGCAGTATTTT.

This clonotype was found a few times. The chain carries TRBV19 and TRBJ1-5; no firm D call. With 4 bases removed from V and 14 bases from J, the gap between germline ends came to 15 bases. Germline V gene sequence: CDR1 LNHDA, CDR2 SQIVND (reference sequence). The CDR3 runs to 12 residues. This chain's CDR3 is CASSKGGDLKHF. In DNA form, the CDR3 reads TGTGCCAGTAGTAAGGGAGGAGATTTGAAGCATTTT.

This clonotype was seen ten or more times. This chain connects TRBV2 to TRBJ2-2, with TRBD2 matching over 16 bases. In germline, CDR1 is SNHLY, CDR2 FYNNEI. The CDR3 length is 16 residues. V gave up 6 bases and J gave up 8 bases; unmatched junction bases: 6. The CDR3 loop is CASRNPGLAGGGELFF. The CDR3 coding sequence is TGTGCCAGCAGGAATCCGGGACTAGCGGGAGGGGGGGAGCTGTTTTTT.

This clonotype was recorded at least ten times. The chain combines TRBV2 with TRBJ2-3, with 11 bases fitting TRBD2. This CDR3 comprises 16 residues. Looked up from germline, CDR1 is SNHLY and CDR2 is FYNNEI. With 5 bases clipped from V and 1 base from J, the junction kept 5 bases outside the gene matches. The CDR3 is CASSSVLAGGTDTQYF. The CDR3 nucleotides are TGTGCCAGCAGTTCCGTACTAGCGGGAGGCACAGATACGCAGTATTTT.

This clonotype was detected only a few times. The chain couples TRBV6-9 to TRBJ2-1; 16 bases align to TRBD2. V was clipped by 3 bases and J by 1 base; unmatched bases: 15. The CDR3 loop spans 22 amino acids. CDR1 and CDR2 (germline): MNHGY, SVAAGI. CDR3 DNA: TGTGCCAGCAGTTACTCAGGGACTAGCGGGAGGGCAACCGAAGTTTCCTACAATGAGCAGTTCTTC. It yields the protein CASSYSGTSGRATEVSYNEQFF.

CDR3 nucleotides: TGTGCCAGCAGTTACTCAAGGGACAGGGCGAGAAGCAATCAGCCCCAGCATTTT. Protein product: CASSYSRDRARSNQPQHF. The chain links TRBV6-2 or TRBV6-3 to TRBJ1-5, with 9 bases aligning to TRBD1. V trimming: 0 bases; J trimming: 1 base; junction bases outside the gene matches: 7. The CDR3 covers 18 residues. The germline V gene has CDR1 MNHEY and CDR2 SVGEGT.